The next 10 T cell receptor beta chains were all read from a single sample in a study of blood T cell repertoires in COVID-19. The protocol was immunoSEQ multiplex PCR, while the TCRdb copy is restricted to in-frame clones and leaves out a portion. The sample holds fewer than 350,000 clones; 80% to 95% are singletons and the top ten take 6.5% to 8%. Sequencing was performed on peripheral blood. The receptors derive from a woman in her twenties or thirties with COVID-19, enrolled during active disease.

The CDR3 here is CASSSTDRGVNEKLFF. As DNA, the CDR3 is TGCGCCAGCAGCTCCACCGACAGGGGCGTTAATGAAAAACTGTTTTTT. The J gene is TRBJ1-4, the V gene TRBV5-1, with 8 bases matching TRBD1. Germline V gene lookup returns CDR1 SGHRS and CDR2 YFSETQ. Trimming at V came to 3 bases and at J to 4 bases, leaving 8 bases not matched to a gene. The CDR3 length is 16 residues.

The chain joins TRBV10-3 to TRBJ2-1; 12 bases match TRBD2. After removal of 10 bases from V and 3 bases from J, the junction contained 7 bases not matched to a gene. The CDR3 contains 15 residues. In germline, CDR1 is ENHRY, CDR2 SYGVKD. CDR3 DNA sequence: TGTGCCACCCAGACTAGCGGGGGCTACTACAATGAGCAGTTCTTC. This translates into CATQTSGGYYNEQFF.

The rearrangement joins TRBV4-1 to TRBJ1-2; D remains unclear. CDR3 size: 14 residues. With 5 bases removed from V and 3 bases from J, the gap between germline ends came to 13 bases. The germline CDR1 and CDR2 sequences are MGHRA and YSYEKL. The CDR3 DNA reads as TGCGCCAGCAGCGCCCGGACGGGAGACTATGGCTACACCTTC. Protein sequence: CASSARTGDYGYTF.

CDR3 amino acids: CASSPPNLLAGGDNEQFF. CDR3 DNA: TGTGCCAGCAGTCCCCCAAACCTCCTAGCGGGAGGGGACAATGAGCAGTTCTTC. The chain joins TRBV27 to TRBJ2-1; 12 bases fit TRBD2. The CDR3 length is 18 residues. Germline V gene sequence: CDR1 MNHEY, CDR2 SMNVEV (reference sequence). V was clipped by 5 bases and J by 5 bases; unmatched bases: 13.

This rearrangement joins TRBV29-1 to TRBJ1-2, with D possibly TRBD1 on 5 matching bases. V was trimmed by 5 bases and J by 3 bases, leaving 13 bases between them. Per the germline V gene, CDR1 is SQVTM and CDR2 is ANQGSEA. The CDR3 is 13 amino acids. CDR3: CSVNPEGYYGYTF. In nucleotides, the CDR3 is TGCAGCGTTAACCCGGAGGGGTACTATGGCTACACCTTC.

The chain employs TRBV2 and TRBJ1-5; D not resolved. Deletions cut 1 base from V and 11 bases from J, with 12 bases between. Looked up from germline, CDR1 is SNHLY and CDR2 is FYNNEI. The CDR3 sequence is 13 residues long. The CDR3 DNA reads TGTGCCAGCAGTGAAGTGGCCGCGGAAGCCCAGCATTTT. Residues: CASSEVAAEAQHF.

The chain recombines TRBV5-1 with TRBJ2-5, with 7 bases fitting TRBD1. Unmatched junction bases numbered 9, after V lost 1 base and J lost 0 bases. The CDR3 has 17 amino acids. Germline V gene lookup returns CDR1 SGHRS and CDR2 YFSETQ. The CDR3 loop is CASSLRPGTEYQETQYF. The CDR3 DNA follows: TGCGCCAGCAGCTTGCGTCCCGGGACAGAGTACCAAGAGACCCAGTACTTC. Combining the CDR3 with reference TRBV5-1 and TRBJ2-5 gives the whole variable domain KAGVTQTPRYLIKTRGQQVTLSCSPISGHRSVSWYQQTPGQGLQFLFEYFSETQRNKGNFPGRFSGRQFSNSRSEMNVSTLELGDSALYLCASSLRPGTEYQETQYFGPGTRLLVL.

This clone was seen once. This rearrangement joins TRBV7-2 to TRBJ2-1, with 9 bases lining up with TRBD2. Looked up from germline, CDR1 is SGHTA and CDR2 is FQGNSA. Germline trimming cut 2 bases from V and 0 bases from J; bases unmatched to any gene: 5. The CDR3 loop spans 17 amino acids. The CDR3: CASSLWLSGSSYNEQFF. The CDR3 DNA reads TGTGCCAGCAGCTTATGGCTTAGCGGGAGCTCCTACAATGAGCAGTTCTTC.

V is TRBV7-9 and J is TRBJ1-5; D gene uncertain. The CDR3 runs 12 residues. The ends were cut back, 1 base at V and 9 bases at J, with 7 bases in the middle. CDR1 is SEHNR and CDR2 is FQNEAQ in the germline V gene (reference sequence). CDR3 sequence reads: CASSLGGGPQHF. For the CDR3, the DNA is TGTGCCAGCAGCTTAGGAGGTGGGCCCCAGCATTTT.

V usage is TRBV10-3 and J usage is TRBJ2-1; no reliable D call. V lost 3 bases and J 6 bases, leaving 9 bases between the germline ends. Germline CDR1 reads ENHRY; CDR2 reads SYGVKD. The CDR3 covers 13 residues. CDR3 nucleotide sequence: TGTGCCATCAGTGACAGGTTTCGCAATGAGCAGTTCTTC. The encoded protein is CAISDRFRNEQFF.